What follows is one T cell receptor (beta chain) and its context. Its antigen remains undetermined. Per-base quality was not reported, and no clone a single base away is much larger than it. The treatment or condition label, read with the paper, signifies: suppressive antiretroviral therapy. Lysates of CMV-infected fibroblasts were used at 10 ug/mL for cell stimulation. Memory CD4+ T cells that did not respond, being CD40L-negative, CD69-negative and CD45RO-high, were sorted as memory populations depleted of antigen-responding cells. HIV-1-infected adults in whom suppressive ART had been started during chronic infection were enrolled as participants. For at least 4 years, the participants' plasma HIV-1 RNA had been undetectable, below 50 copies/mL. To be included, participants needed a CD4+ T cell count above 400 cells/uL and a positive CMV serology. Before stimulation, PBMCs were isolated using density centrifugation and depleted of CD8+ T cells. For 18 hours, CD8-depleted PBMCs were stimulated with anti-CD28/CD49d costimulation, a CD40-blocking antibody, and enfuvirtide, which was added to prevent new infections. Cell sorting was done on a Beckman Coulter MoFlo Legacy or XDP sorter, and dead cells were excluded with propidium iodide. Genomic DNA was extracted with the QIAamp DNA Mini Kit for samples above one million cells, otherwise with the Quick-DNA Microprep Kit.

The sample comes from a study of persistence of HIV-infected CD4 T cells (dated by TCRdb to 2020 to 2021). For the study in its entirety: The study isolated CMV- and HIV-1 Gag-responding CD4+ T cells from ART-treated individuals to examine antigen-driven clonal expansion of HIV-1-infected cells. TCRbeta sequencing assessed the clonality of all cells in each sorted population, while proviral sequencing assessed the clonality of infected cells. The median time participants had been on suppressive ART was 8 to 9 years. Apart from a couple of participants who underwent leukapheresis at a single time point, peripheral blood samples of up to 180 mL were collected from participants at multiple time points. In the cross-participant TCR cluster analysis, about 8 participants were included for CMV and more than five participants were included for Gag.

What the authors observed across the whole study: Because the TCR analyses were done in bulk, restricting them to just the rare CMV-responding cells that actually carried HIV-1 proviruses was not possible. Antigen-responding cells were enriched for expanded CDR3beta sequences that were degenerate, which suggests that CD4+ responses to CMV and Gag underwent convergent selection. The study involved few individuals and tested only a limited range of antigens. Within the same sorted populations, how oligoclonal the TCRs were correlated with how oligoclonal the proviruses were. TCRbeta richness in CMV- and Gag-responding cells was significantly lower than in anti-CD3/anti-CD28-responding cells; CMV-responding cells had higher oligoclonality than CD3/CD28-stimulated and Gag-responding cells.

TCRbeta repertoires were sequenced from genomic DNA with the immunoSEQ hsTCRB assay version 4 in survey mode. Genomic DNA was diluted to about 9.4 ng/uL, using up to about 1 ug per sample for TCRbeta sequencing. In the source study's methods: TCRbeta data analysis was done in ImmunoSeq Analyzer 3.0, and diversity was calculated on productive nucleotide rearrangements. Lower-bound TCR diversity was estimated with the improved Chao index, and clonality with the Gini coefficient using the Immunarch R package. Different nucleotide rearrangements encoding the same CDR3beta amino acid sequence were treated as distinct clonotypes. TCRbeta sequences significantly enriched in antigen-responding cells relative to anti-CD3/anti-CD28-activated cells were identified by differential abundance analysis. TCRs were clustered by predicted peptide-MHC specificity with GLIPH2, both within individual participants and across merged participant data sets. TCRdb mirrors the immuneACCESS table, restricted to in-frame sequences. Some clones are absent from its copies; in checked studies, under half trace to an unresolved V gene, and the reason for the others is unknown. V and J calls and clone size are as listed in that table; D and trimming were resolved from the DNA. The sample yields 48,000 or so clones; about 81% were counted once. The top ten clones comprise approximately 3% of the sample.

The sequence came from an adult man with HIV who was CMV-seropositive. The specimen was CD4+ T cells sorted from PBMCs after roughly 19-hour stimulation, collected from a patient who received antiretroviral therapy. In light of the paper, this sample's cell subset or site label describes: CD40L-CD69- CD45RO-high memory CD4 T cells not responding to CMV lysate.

CDR3 protein: CAWSVLAGMLNSPLHF. The nucleotide sequence is given as TGTGCCTGGAGTGTGCTGGCGGGAATGTTAAATTCACCCCTCCACTTT. The chain is assembled from TRBV30 and TRBJ1-6, with the identity of the D gene unclear. From the cysteine through the phenylalanine, the CDR3 covers 16 amino acids. Just the 48-base CDR3 DNA is kept, in frame starting at base 1. V is cut by 0 bases and J by 7 bases, and the space between the germline ends is 16 bases. According to the germline V gene (reference sequence), CDR1 reads GTSNPN and CDR2 reads SVGIG.